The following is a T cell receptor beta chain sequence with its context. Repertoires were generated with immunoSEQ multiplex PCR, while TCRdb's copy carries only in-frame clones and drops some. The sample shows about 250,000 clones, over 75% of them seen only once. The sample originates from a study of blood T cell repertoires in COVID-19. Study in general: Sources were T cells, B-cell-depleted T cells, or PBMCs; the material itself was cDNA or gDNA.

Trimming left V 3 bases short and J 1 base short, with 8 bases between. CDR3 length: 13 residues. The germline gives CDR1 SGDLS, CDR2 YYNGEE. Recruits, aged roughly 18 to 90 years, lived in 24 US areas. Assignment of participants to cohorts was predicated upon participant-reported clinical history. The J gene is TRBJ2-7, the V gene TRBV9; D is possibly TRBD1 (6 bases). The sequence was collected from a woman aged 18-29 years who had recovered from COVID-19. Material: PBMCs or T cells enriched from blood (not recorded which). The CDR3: CASSGGHSYEQYF. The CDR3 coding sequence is TGTGCCAGCAGCGGGGGGCATTCCTACGAGCAGTACTTC.